This T cell receptor beta chain is from a study of blood T cell repertoires in COVID-19. The wider study: The United States, Italy and Spain were the sources of the acute and convalescent COVID-19 samples. PBMCs, B-cell-depleted T cells, or T cells provided the cDNA or gDNA that made up the material.

Per the original methods: Estimation of nucleated cell counts was performed using reference gene primer amplification. TCRdb's copy holds only in-frame clones and misses some; the assay was immunoSEQ multiplex PCR. The V and J calls and clone size are taken from that table; D and trimming were inferred from the DNA. The data contain a few hundred thousand clones, around 90% of them seen just once; the ten biggest clones take up roughly 2.2%. Comments on this clone: This specimen includes other DNA sequences encoding the same CDR3.

V shed 1 base and J 1 base; nucleotides not matched to a gene: 0. The CDR3 runs 14 residues. The germline V gene encodes CDR1 SGHAT and CDR2 FQNNGV. Sequences were obtained from peripheral blood. The TCR originated in a man aged 45-65 years with acute or convalescent COVID-19. The chain uses TRBV11-2 and TRBJ1-1, with 7 bases fitting TRBD1. The DNA for the CDR3 is TGTGCCAGCAGCTTAGGACAGGGGAACACTGAAGCTTTCTTT. Translated, it gives CASSLGQGNTEAFF.